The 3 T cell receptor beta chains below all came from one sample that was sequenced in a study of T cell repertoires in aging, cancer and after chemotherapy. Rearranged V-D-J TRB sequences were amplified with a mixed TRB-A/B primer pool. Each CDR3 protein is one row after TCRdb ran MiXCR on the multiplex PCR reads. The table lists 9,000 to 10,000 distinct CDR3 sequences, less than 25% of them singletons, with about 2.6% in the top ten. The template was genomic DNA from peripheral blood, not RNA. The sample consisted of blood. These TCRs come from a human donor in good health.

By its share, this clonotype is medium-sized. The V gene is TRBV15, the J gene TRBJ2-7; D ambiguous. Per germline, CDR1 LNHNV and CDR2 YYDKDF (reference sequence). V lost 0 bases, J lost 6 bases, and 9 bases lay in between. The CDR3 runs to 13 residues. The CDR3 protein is CATSRDGLSEQYF. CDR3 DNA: TGTGCCACCAGCAGAGACGGGCTTTCCGAGCAGTACTTC.

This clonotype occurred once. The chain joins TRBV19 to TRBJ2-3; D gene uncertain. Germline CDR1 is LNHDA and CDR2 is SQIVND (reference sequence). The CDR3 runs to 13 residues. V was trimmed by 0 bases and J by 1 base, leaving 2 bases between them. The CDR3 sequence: CASSIDGTDTQYF. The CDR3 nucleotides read TGTGCCAGTAGTATAGACGGCACAGATACGCAGTATTTT.

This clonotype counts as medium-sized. In DNA, the CDR3 is TGTGCCAGCAGTTACCCTCGACCGGGGAACTACGAGCAGTACTTC. It codes for CASSYPRPGNYEQYF. The gene calls are TRBV6-2 or TRBV6-3 and TRBJ2-7; the D gene is possibly TRBD2 (5 bases). CDR3 length: 15 residues. Germline V gene sequence: CDR1 MNHEY, CDR2 SVGEGT. Trimming stripped 2 bases from V and 3 bases from J, with 14 bases between.